Included here is one TCR beta chain sequence, with context. The antigen is unknown. Assay runs were performed at deep level. The repertoire was sequenced with immunoSEQ multiplex PCR; TCRdb's copy has only in-frame clones and lacks some. Of about 2.3 million clones listed, approximately 90% were seen once; the top ten hold approximately 0.4%. The data stem from a study of shared clonotypes between healthy human individuals. Study summary: CD4 naive and memory got three plates each, CD8 naive two, CD8 memory one.

General study findings and limits: About 5% was the fraction of naive CD4 clonotypes found shared across a few donors. Tissues were not sampled, only blood, and their repertoires likely differ.

Trimming cost V 8 bases and J 4 bases, with 14 bases left between them. The CDR3 sequence is 13 residues long. The germline gives CDR1 MNHNS, CDR2 SASEGT. This sequence originates from a man aged 18-30 years in good health. Some clones in this sample may be carry-over from other donors' samples. The chain combines TRBV6-1 with TRBJ1-1; D may be TRBD1 (5 bases). Sequenced: naive CD4+ T cells from PBMCs. The sample's subset: CD45RA+ positively selected. The CDR3 nucleotides are TGTGCCAGCTCGATTCAGGGTACCACTGAAGCTTTCTTT. Translation: CASSIQGTTEAFF.